These T cell receptor beta chains were read from a single sample in a study of CD8+ T cells in alopecia areata. Libraries were prepared by immunoSEQ multiplex PCR; TCRdb keeps only in-frame clonotypes and omits some of them. This sample has 190,000 or so clones; about 60% occur once, and the top ten carry roughly 12%. The sample in question was CD8+ T cells sorted from blood, obtained at week 24, from a patient treated with tofacitinib. All receptors come from a human donor with alopecia areata. The CDR3 runs from the conserved cysteine through the conserved F or W. The D gene is left open where the match is weak. For some rows the clone size is stated as once, few or many, or as a class when expanded; others skip it.

TRBV30	14	-	-	TRBJ2-7	TGTGCCTGGAGTGTCGGCGGCTACTCCTACGAGCAGTACTTC	CAWSVGGYSYEQYF
TRBV11-2	16	few	TRBD1	TRBJ1-2	TGTGCCAGCAGCTTATTCCGGGGGACAGAGCCCTATGGCTACACCTTC	CASSLFRGTEPYGYTF
TRBV18	17	-	-	TRBJ1-2	TGTGCCAGCTCACCACCGGTCCTAGATCGGGAGAACTATGGCTACACCTTC	CASSPPVLDRENYGYTF
TRBV19	14	-	-	TRBJ2-7	TGTGCCAGTAGTATAGCCGCAGGTTCATCCGAGCAGTACTTC	CASSIAAGSSEQYF
TRBV9	15	-	-	TRBJ1-1	TGTGCCAGCAGCGCCCACGGGCAGGCGAACACTGAAGCTTTCTTT	CASSAHGQANTEAFF
TRBV15	15	-	-	TRBJ1-5	TGTGCCACCAGCAGTGACCGGGGCCTCAATCAGCCCCAGCATTTT	CATSSDRGLNQPQHF
TRBV29-1	12	-	-	TRBJ1-3	TGCAGCGTGAGGGGCGACGGAAACACCATATATTTT	CSVRGDGNTIYF
TRBV7-9	13	few	TRBD1	TRBJ2-7	TGTGCCAGCAGCTTAACAGGGGGCTACGAGCAGTACTTC	CASSLTGGYEQYF
TRBV29-1	13	-	TRBD1	TRBJ1-2	TGCAGCGTTCCTACCTGGGACAGGGGTGGCTGCACCTTC	CSVPTWDRGGCTF
TRBV19	13	-	-	TRBJ2-7	TGTGCCAGTAGTACCGGGACAACTTACGAGCAGTACTTC	CASSTGTTYEQYF
TRBV29-1	12	few	TRBD1	TRBJ2-4	TGCAGCGTTGAAATAAGGGGGCGCGTTCAGTACTTC	CSVEIRGRVQYF
TRBV5-6	13	few	-	TRBJ1-1	TGTGCCAGCAGCTTTGGTATGGGGGGGAAGGCTTTCTTT	CASSFGMGGKAFF
TRBV15	15	-	TRBD1	TRBJ2-3	TGTGCCACCAGCGGGCGGACAGGGGTCACAGATACGCAGTATTTT	CATSGRTGVTDTQYF
TRBV9	15	-	-	TRBJ1-6	TGTGCCAGCAGCGTAAAACAGGACTATAATTCACCCCTCCACTTT	CASSVKQDYNSPLHF
TRBV9	13	once	TRBD1	TRBJ1-2	TGTGCCAGCAGCGTAGACAGGGGTTACGGCTACACCTTC	CASSVDRGYGYTF
TRBV30	14	-	-	TRBJ2-3	TGTGCCTGGAGCGAGGGCTCGGGCACAGATACGCAGTATTTT	CAWSEGSGTDTQYF